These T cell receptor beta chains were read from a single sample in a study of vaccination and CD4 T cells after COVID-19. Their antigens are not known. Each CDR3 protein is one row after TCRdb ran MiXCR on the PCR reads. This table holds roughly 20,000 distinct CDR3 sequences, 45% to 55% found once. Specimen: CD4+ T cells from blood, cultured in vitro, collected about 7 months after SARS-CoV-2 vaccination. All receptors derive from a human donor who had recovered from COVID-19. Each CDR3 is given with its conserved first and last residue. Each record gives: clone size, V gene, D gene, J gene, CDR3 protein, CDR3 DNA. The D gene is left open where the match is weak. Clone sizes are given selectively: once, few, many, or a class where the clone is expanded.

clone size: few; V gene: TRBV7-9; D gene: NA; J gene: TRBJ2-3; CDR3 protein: CASSTNGDGFPDTQYF; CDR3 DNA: TGTGCCAGCAGTACGAATGGGGATGGTTTCCCAGATACGCAGTATTTT
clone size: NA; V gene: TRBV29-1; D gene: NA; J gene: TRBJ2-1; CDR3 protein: CSVEGGSGANEQFF; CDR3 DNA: TGCAGCGTTGAAGGGGGCTCGGGGGCGAATGAGCAGTTCTTC
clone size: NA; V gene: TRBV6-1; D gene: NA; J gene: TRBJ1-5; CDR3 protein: CASLRGFGQPQHF; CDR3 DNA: TGTGCCAGCCTCAGGGGCTTCGGTCAGCCCCAGCATTTT
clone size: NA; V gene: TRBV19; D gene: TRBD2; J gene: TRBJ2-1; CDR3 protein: CASSHGLDRPALMVF; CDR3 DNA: TGTGCCAGTAGTCACGGACTAGATCGTCCCGCCCTTATGGTCTTC
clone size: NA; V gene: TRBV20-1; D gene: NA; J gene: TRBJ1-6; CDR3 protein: CSAREGPDDSPLHF; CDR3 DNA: TGCAGTGCTAGAGAGGGTCCGGACGATTCACCCCTCCACTTT
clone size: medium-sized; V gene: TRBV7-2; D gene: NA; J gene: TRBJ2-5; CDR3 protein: CASSSVGESGTQYF; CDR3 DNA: TGTGCCAGCAGCTCTGTTGGGGAGTCAGGGACCCAGTACTTC
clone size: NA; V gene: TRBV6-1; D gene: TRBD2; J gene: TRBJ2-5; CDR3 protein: CASSRGTSGGGETQYF; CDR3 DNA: TGTGCCAGCAGCAGGGGGACTAGCGGGGGAGGCGAGACCCAGTACTTC
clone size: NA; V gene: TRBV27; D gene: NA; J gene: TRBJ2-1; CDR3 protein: CASSYFRSGAYNEQFF; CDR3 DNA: TGTGCCAGCAGTTACTTTCGTAGCGGCGCCTACAATGAGCAGTTCTTC
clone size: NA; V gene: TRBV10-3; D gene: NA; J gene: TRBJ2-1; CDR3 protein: CAISESRYEQFF; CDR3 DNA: TGTGCCATCAGTGAGTCGAGGTATGAGCAGTTCTTC
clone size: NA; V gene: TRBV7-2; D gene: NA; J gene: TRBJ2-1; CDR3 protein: CASSLAVVSYEQFF; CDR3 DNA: TGTGCCAGCAGCTTAGCGGTCGTTAGTTATGAGCAGTTCTTC
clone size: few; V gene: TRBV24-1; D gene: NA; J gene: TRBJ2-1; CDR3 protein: CATSGRSYNEQFF; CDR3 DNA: TGTGCCACCAGCGGACGTAGCTACAATGAGCAGTTCTTC